This TCR beta chain was retrieved from a study of blood T cell repertoires in COVID-19. Study-level information: Both acute and convalescent COVID-19 samples were obtained from the United States, Italy and Spain. T cells, B-cell-depleted T cells, or PBMCs supplied cDNA or gDNA.

Sequencing used immunoSEQ multiplex PCR; TCRdb keeps in-frame clones, though not all of them. The table has about 360,000 clones, 86% seen once. Looked up from germline, CDR1 is SGDLS and CDR2 is YYNGEE. J was trimmed by 7 bases and V by 5 bases; bases with no gene match: 9. This CDR3 has 14 residues. Sequencing was carried out using peripheral blood. The clonotype comes from a woman aged 60-75 years with COVID-19, enrolled during active disease. This rearrangement joins TRBV9 to TRBJ1-2, with 9 nucleotides matching TRBD1. CDR3 in DNA: TGTGCCAGCAGAGTCCCCGGACAGGGGAGTGGCTACACCTTC. Translated: CASRVPGQGSGYTF.